This T cell receptor beta chain emerged from a study of CD8+ T cells in alopecia areata. Specified treatment: oral pan-JAK inhibitor, 5-10 mg twice daily. V was pared by 0 bases and J by 8 bases, with 8 bases between. The CDR3 length is 11 residues. Germline V CDR1 and CDR2: SQVTM, ANQGSEA. This clone was picked up a small number of times. Sequencing used cDNA as its template, made by extracting RNA and reverse transcribing it. TCRdb's table, derived via immunoSEQ multiplex PCR, lists solely in-frame clones and lacks some. Among about 160,000 clones listed, approximately 65% were seen once. The receptor was isolated from a human donor with alopecia areata. The input for sequencing was CD4+ T cells sorted from blood, taken at week 4, from a patient treated with tofacitinib. The genes are TRBV29-1 and TRBJ2-7; D not resolved. CDR3 protein: CSVEEYTKQYF. CDR3 DNA: TGCAGCGTTGAAGAGTACACGAAGCAGTACTTC.